This T cell receptor beta chain was observed in a study of lymphopenia after photon versus proton radiotherapy. Study-level results: After lymphocyte nadir, photon-treated repertoires showed oligoclonal expansion, especially CD8+ Temra. Under photons, naive T cells and diversity fell while effector/memory populations rose. Survival link was tested only in deceased patients; proton benefit remains a possibility. In patients who died, overall survival fell as post-nadir TCR diversity dropped more.

The length of the CDR3 is 15 residues. The V gene's germline CDR1 is LNHNV and CDR2 YYDKDF (reference sequence). The junction had 7 bases not matched to a gene; V was cut back by 7 bases and J by 2 bases. This clone was seen only once. As yet, its antigen is unknown. Measured with immunoSEQ multiplex PCR; TCRdb has only the in-frame clones, and not every one. The top ten clones hold roughly 13% of a sample with 65,000 or so clones, around 87% of them seen once. This sample comprised peripheral blood, obtained from a patient treated with proton-based radiotherapy. The rearrangement links TRBV15 to TRBJ1-3; TRBD1 matches at 8 bases. The clonotype was recovered from a man at least 80 years old with esophageal cancer. CDR3 protein: CATMRSGGPGNTIYF. The CDR3 DNA sequence: TGTGCCACCATGCGCTCAGGGGGCCCTGGAAACACCATATATTTT.